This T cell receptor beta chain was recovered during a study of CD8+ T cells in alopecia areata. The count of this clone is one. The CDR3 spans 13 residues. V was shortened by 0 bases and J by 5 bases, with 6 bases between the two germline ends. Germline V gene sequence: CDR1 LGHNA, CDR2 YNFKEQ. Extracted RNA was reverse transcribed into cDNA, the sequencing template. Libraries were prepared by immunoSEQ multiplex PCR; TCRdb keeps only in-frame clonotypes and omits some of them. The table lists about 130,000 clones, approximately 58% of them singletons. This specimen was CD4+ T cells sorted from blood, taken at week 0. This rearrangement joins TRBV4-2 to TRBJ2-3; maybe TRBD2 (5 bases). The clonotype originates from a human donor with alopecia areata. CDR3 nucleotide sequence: TGTGCCAGCAGCCAAGATCGGGAAGATACGCAGTATTTT. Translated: CASSQDREDTQYF.